This is a list of T cell receptor beta chains from one sample in a study of T cells in Graves' hyperthyroidism and ophthalmopathy. TCRdb passed the multiplex PCR reads through MiXCR, listing each CDR3 protein once. The sample yields approximately 300,000 distinct CDR3 sequences, about 15% seen once. Sequencing was performed on blood. The receptors were gathered from a man aged 25 to 40 with Graves' hyperthyroidism. CDR3s include the opening cysteine and the closing phenylalanine or tryptophan. D genes are given only for firm matches. The size field is filled for only some rows; it gives once, few, many or a size class.

v_call: TRBV20-1
j_call: TRBJ2-2
d_call: TRBD2
clone_size: NA
cdr3_aa: CSARDEGTSGRGYYTGELFF
cdr3_nt: TGCAGTGCTAGAGATGAGGGGACTAGCGGGAGGGGTTATTATACCGGGGAGCTGTTTTTT

v_call: TRBV2
j_call: TRBJ2-7
d_call: NA
clone_size: NA
cdr3_aa: CASGLSSFLSYEQYF
cdr3_nt: TGTGCCAGCGGTCTAAGCTCCTTCCTTTCCTACGAGCAGTACTTC

v_call: TRBV7-9
j_call: TRBJ2-7
d_call: NA
clone_size: many
cdr3_aa: CASSLAQGPEQYF
cdr3_nt: TGTGCCAGCAGCTTAGCGCAGGGCCCCGAGCAGTACTTC

v_call: TRBV20-1
j_call: TRBJ2-2
d_call: TRBD2
clone_size: many
cdr3_aa: CSARRTSGTGGELFF
cdr3_nt: TGCAGTGCTAGGCGGACTAGCGGGACGGGCGGGGAGCTGTTTTTT

v_call: TRBV4-1
j_call: TRBJ2-1
d_call: NA
clone_size: few
cdr3_aa: CASSLETLSYNEQFF
cdr3_nt: TGCGCCAGCAGCTTAGAGACTCTCTCCTACAATGAGCAGTTCTTC

v_call: TRBV5-8
j_call: TRBJ2-7
d_call: NA
clone_size: NA
cdr3_aa: CASSLGPRPYEQYF
cdr3_nt: TGTGCCAGCAGCTTGGGCCCTAGGCCCTACGAGCAGTACTTC

v_call: TRBV12-3/TRBV12-4
j_call: TRBJ2-1
d_call: TRBD2
clone_size: many
cdr3_aa: CASSFPGLAGINEQFF
cdr3_nt: TGTGCCAGCAGTTTCCCGGGACTAGCGGGAATCAATGAGCAGTTCTTC

v_call: TRBV30
j_call: TRBJ2-2
d_call: TRBD2
clone_size: many
cdr3_aa: CAWRLAASTGELFF
cdr3_nt: TGTGCCTGGAGACTAGCGGCAAGCACCGGGGAGCTGTTTTTT

v_call: TRBV5-1
j_call: TRBJ2-7
d_call: TRBD2
clone_size: NA
cdr3_aa: CASSHPLAGGFFEQYF
cdr3_nt: TGTGCCAGCAGCCACCCCCTAGCGGGAGGTTTCTTCGAGCAGTACTTC

v_call: TRBV3-1
j_call: TRBJ1-6
d_call: TRBD1
clone_size: many
cdr3_aa: CASTRQGESALHF
cdr3_nt: TGTGCCAGCACCCGACAGGGCGAATCGGCCCTCCACTTT